The clone carrying this T cell receptor (beta chain) was detected ten times or more. Its antigen is still unknown. This entry comes from a study of T cells after yellow fever vaccination. The study's findings and limits: The study re-detected most primary-vaccination clones after the booster (approximately 97% CD4, roughly 85% CD8).

With 0 bases removed from V and 7 bases from J, the gap between germline ends came to 8 bases. The CDR3 extends over 12 amino acids. The germline V gene encodes CDR1 SGHRS and CDR2 YFSETQ. It was through 5'RACE template switching that TCR cDNA was made, with a universal primer site and UMIs added. MiXCR was run by TCRdb on the 5' RACE reads, yielding one entry per CDR3 protein. The table records hundreds of thousands of distinct CDR3 sequences, 6.2% of them present only once. The V call is TRBV5-1, the J call TRBJ2-7; D gene unclear. The clonotype originates from a man younger than 40 who received the YFV17D yellow fever vaccine. Here the sequenced sample was PBMCs, taken 5 days after the yellow fever booster vaccination. CDR3 sequence reads: CASSLAPGEQYF. Here the CDR3 DNA reads TGCGCCAGCAGCTTGGCCCCTGGGGAGCAGTACTTC.